The 18 T cell receptor beta chains presented below share a single source sample, sequenced in a study of shared clonotypes between healthy human individuals (dated by TCRdb to about 2020). Preparation of the library involved the immunoSEQ multiplex PCR assay. TCRdb stores this immuneACCESS table with in-frame sequences only. Part of the clones is absent; in the studies checked, under half of the shortfall reflects unresolved V genes, and no reason is known for the rest. The sample data list some 470,000 clones, and 60% to 85% of these were observed just once. The leading ten clones occupy roughly 13% of the sample. The source material was PBMCs. The receptors come from a woman between 35 and 50 years old in good health. Some clones in this sample may be carry-over from other donors' samples.

The chain joins TRBV11-2 to TRBJ1-5; TRBD1 agrees at 7 bases. CDR3 size: 14 residues. Per germline, CDR1 SGHAT and CDR2 FQNNGV. The ends lost 1 base at V and 4 bases at J; junction bases unmatched: 1. Here the CDR3 DNA reads TGTGCCAGCAGCTTAGTGGGACAGAATCAGCCCCAGCATTTT. Its protein is CASSLVGQNQPQHF. The full variable domain, rest sourced from reference TRBV11-2 and TRBJ1-5, is EAGVAQSPRYKIIEKRQSVAFWCNPISGHATLYWYQQILGQGPKLLIQFQNNGVVDDSQLPKDRFSAERLKGVDSTLKIQPAKLEDSAVYLCASSLVGQNQPQHFGDGTRLSIL.

This chain connects TRBV7-9 to TRBJ2-3, with no clear D. Germline CDR1 SEHNR, CDR2 FQNEAQ (reference sequence). V gave up 6 bases and J gave up 4 bases, with 11 bases separating them. The CDR3 sequence is 13 residues long. The CDR3 here is CASRAGWADTQYF. CDR3 bases: TGTGCCAGCAGGGCTGGGTGGGCAGATACGCAGTATTTT.

The gene calls are TRBV19 and TRBJ2-5; D remains ambiguous. The CDR3 sequence is 14 residues long. The V and J ends lost 3 bases and 1 base respectively, with 9 bases between them. Germline V gene lookup returns CDR1 LNHDA and CDR2 SQIVND (reference sequence). The DNA for the CDR3 is TGTGCCAGTAGTATGCGACTGACCCAAGAGACCCAGTACTTC. This translates into CASSMRLTQETQYF.

The chain carries TRBV7-3 and TRBJ2-3; perhaps TRBD1 as D (6 bases). Germline V CDR1 and CDR2: SGHTA, FQGTGA. The CDR3 is made up of 15 amino acids. Trimming stripped 4 bases from V and 3 bases from J, with 14 bases between. CDR3 loop: CASSSLGAFTDTQYF. In DNA form, the CDR3 reads TGTGCCAGCAGCTCCCTGGGGGCCTTTACAGATACGCAGTATTTT.

V and J are TRBV6-5 and TRBJ2-3, with 8 bases identical to TRBD1. Losses at the gene ends were 0 bases for V and 1 base for J; bases not matched to a gene: 3. The CDR3 sequence is 16 residues long. Per the germline V gene, CDR1 is MNHEY and CDR2 is SVGAGI. The CDR3 reads CASSYSRGQGTDTQYF. The CDR3 nucleotides are TGTGCCAGCAGTTACTCACGGGGACAGGGCACAGATACGCAGTATTTT.

The chain couples TRBV30 to TRBJ2-7; a possible D gene is TRBD1 (7 bases). Germline V CDR1 and CDR2: GTSNPN, SVGIG (reference sequence). Trimming shortened V by 4 bases and J by 3 bases, and 16 bases separated the two germline ends. The CDR3 has 14 amino acids. DNA of the CDR3: TGTGCCTGGAATAGGCGGGACAGTGGCTACGAGCAGTACTTC. It codes for CAWNRRDSGYEQYF. The complete variable domain, with remaining parts taken from reference TRBV30 and TRBJ2-7, reads SQTIHQWPATLVQPVGSPLSLECTVEGTSNPNLYWYRQAAGRGLQLLFYSVGIGQISSEVPQNLSASRPQDRQFILSSKKLLLSDSGFYLCAWNRRDSGYEQYFGPGTRLTVT.

The gene calls are TRBV27 and TRBJ2-7; TRBD1 matches at 11 bases. The length of the CDR3 is 16 residues. J was trimmed by 3 bases and V by 5 bases; bases with no gene match: 9. CDR1 is MNHEY and CDR2 is SMNVEV in the germline V gene (reference sequence). In DNA form, the CDR3 reads TGTGCCAGCAGTCCGCTGCCCGGGACAGGGGGCTACGAGCAGTACTTC. It translates to CASSPLPGTGGYEQYF.

The rearrangement joins TRBV19 to TRBJ2-7; D gene uncertain. V dropped 1 base and J dropped 7 bases, with 14 bases sitting between them. Germline CDR1 and CDR2: LNHDA and SQIVND (reference sequence). This CDR3 contains 14 residues. As DNA, the CDR3 is TGTGCCAGTAGTATAGGGAATAGGCTGGGGGAGCAGTACTTC. Translating gives CASSIGNRLGEQYF.

The chain uses TRBV6-4 and TRBJ1-4, with D uncertain. V lost 0 bases and J 5 bases, leaving 16 bases between the germline ends. Germline V lookup: CDR1 MRHNA, CDR2 SNTAGT. This CDR3 spans 17 amino acids. CDR3 loop: CASSDSAISGWNEKLFF. CDR3 nucleotide sequence: TGTGCCAGCAGTGACTCGGCTATTTCGGGGTGGAATGAAAAACTGTTTTTT.

The J gene is TRBJ2-1, the V gene TRBV28; D perhaps matches TRBD1 (6 bases). V gave up 4 bases and J gave up 12 bases, with 13 bases separating them. CDR3 length equals 12 residues. In germline, CDR1 is MDHEN, CDR2 SYDVKM. CDR3 sequence: CASSSPRGRQFF. CDR3 in DNA: TGTGCCAGCAGTTCCCCTAGGGGGAGGCAGTTCTTC. Full variable domain (remainder filled in from reference TRBV28 and TRBJ2-1): DVKVTQSSRYLVKRTGEKVFLECVQDMDHENMFWYRQDPGLGLRLIYFSYDVKMKEKGDIPEGYSVSREKKERFSLILESASTNQTSMYLCASSSPRGRQFFGPGTRLTVL.

This clone was seen a single time. The V call is TRBV7-2, the J call TRBJ2-7, with 8 nucleotides matching TRBD1. Germline loops: CDR1 SGHTA, CDR2 FQGNSA. V lost 6 bases and J lost 2; bases outside the gene matches: 6. The CDR3 is 14 amino acids. CDR3 bases: TGTGCCAGCAGAGGACAGGGAACGACCTACGAGCAGTACTTC. This encodes CASRGQGTTYEQYF.

This clone has a single count. This clone may be a read error of a much larger clone one base away. The chain links TRBV30 to TRBJ2-7, with 7 nucleotides matching TRBD1. This CDR3 has 14 amino acids. Germline V gene lookup returns CDR1 GTSNPN and CDR2 SVGIG (reference sequence). This chain's CDR3 is CTWSVETGHYEQYF. CDR3 DNA sequence: TGTACCTGGAGTGTGGAGACAGGGCATTACGAGCAGTACTTC.

The rearrangement uses TRBV7-9 and TRBJ2-1; D not certain. The CDR3 is made up of 13 amino acids. V was shortened by 8 bases and J by 0 bases, with 8 bases between the two germline ends. The V gene's germline CDR1 is SEHNR and CDR2 FQNEAQ (reference sequence). The DNA for the CDR3 is TGTGCCAGCGCCTGGAACTCCTACAATGAGCAGTTCTTC. This encodes CASAWNSYNEQFF.

The rearrangement joins TRBV5-1 to TRBJ2-1, with 10 bases fitting TRBD2. The germline gives CDR1 SGHRS, CDR2 YFSETQ. The trim removed 4 bases at V and 8 bases at J, leaving 18 bases unmatched. CDR3 size: 18 residues. The DNA of the CDR3 is TGCGCCAGCAGCCACCCTGGGGCTAGCGGGAGCTTGAGGGATGAGCAGTTCTTC. Translated, it gives CASSHPGASGSLRDEQFF.

In regard to this clone: This likely came from a read error, as a far larger clone is one base away. The chain uses TRBV7-9 and TRBJ2-7, with 8 nucleotides matching TRBD1. The CDR3 sequence is 19 residues long. Per the germline V gene, CDR1 is SEHNR and CDR2 is FQNEAQ (reference sequence). The ends lost 0 bases at V and 1 base at J; junction bases unmatched: 14. This CDR3 reads CASSLAVRTGGLRSYEQYF. The DNA for the CDR3 is TGTGCCAGCAGCTTAGCGGTGAGAACAGGGGGACTGAGGTCCTACGAGCAGTACTTC.

This clone was seen a handful of times. The chain uses TRBV5-1 and TRBJ2-5, with 7 bases aligning to TRBD2. This CDR3 has 16 amino acids. The junction had 6 bases not matched to a gene; V was cut back by 0 bases and J by 1 base. CDR1 and CDR2 from the germline V gene are SGHRS and YFSETQ. CDR3 protein: CASSLEASGAQETQYF. Written as DNA, the CDR3 is TGCGCCAGCAGCTTGGAGGCTAGCGGAGCCCAAGAGACCCAGTACTTC.

As for this clone: Given a much more abundant clone one base away, this may be a read error. This chain joins TRBV28 and TRBJ2-2; a weak D match, TRBD2 (5 bases). The CDR3 runs to 14 residues. CDR1 MDHEN and CDR2 SYDVKM come from the germline V gene. As DNA, the CDR3 is TGTGCCAGCAGGGACTCCAGGAACACCGAGGAGCTGTTTTTT. Translated, it gives CASRDSRNTEELFF.

CDR3 nucleotides: TGTGCCAGCAGCTTAGTGGCTAGCGGGAGCCCCGGGAATACGCAGTATTTT. Amino acids: CASSLVASGSPGNTQYF. This chain links TRBV13 with TRBJ2-3; TRBD2 matches at 10 bases. The V and J ends lost 1 base and 7 bases, in that order; junction bases with no gene match: 11. The germline V gene encodes CDR1 PRHDT and CDR2 FYEKMQ (reference sequence). The CDR3 extends over 17 amino acids.